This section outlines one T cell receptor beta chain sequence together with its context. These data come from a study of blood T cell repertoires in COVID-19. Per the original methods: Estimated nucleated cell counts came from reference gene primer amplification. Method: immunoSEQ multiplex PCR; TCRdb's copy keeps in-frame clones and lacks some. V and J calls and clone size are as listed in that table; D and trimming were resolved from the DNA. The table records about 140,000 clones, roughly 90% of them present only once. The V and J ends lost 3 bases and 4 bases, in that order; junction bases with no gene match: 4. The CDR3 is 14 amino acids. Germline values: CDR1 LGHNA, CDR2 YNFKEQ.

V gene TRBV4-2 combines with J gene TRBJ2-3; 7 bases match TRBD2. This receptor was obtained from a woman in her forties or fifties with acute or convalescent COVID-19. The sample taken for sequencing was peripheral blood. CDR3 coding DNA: TGTGCCAGCAGCCATGGACTAGGGGCAGATACGCAGTATTTT. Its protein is CASSHGLGADTQYF.